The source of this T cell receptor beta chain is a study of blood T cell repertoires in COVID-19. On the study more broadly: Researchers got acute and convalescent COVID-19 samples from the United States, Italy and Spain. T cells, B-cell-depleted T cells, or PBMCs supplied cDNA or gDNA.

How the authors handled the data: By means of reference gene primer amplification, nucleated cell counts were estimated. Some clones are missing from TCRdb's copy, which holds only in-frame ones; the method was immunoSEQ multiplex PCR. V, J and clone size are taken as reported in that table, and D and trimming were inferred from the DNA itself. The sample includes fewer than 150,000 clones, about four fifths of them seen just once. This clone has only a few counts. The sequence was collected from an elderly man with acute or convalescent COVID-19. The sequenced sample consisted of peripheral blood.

CDR3 sequence reads: CASSRQMNTEAFF. The CDR3 DNA follows: TGTGCCAGCAGCCGACAGATGAACACTGAAGCTTTCTTT. The chain has TRBV7-9 and TRBJ1-1; possibly TRBD1 for D (5 bases). Germline loops: CDR1 SEHNR, CDR2 FQNEAQ (reference sequence). With 5 bases removed from V and 0 bases from J, the gap between germline ends came to 7 bases. CDR3 length equals 13 residues. The full variable domain, with the rest looked up from reference TRBV7-9 and TRBJ1-1, is DTGVSQNPRHKITKRGQNVTFRCDPISEHNRLYWYRQTLGQGPEFLTYFQNEAQLEKSRLLSDRFSAERPKGSFSTLEIQRTEQGDSAMYLCASSRQMNTEAFFGQGTRLTVV.